This T cell receptor (beta chain) was observed in a study of control samples from healthy donors and cancer patients. Measured with immunoSEQ multiplex PCR; TCRdb has only the in-frame clones, and not every one. The repertoire holds around 30,000 clones, with more than 85% as singletons. Germline V gene data show CDR1 as SGHNT and CDR2 as YYREEE (reference sequence). This CDR3 is 14 amino acids long. Trimming stripped 4 bases from V and 1 base from J, with 11 bases between. The chain recombines TRBV5-4 with TRBJ1-1; D not resolved. The sequencing sample was made of PBMCs. This TCR was recovered from a woman between 40 and 50 years old with lung cancer. This chain's CDR3 is CASSQAAANTEAFF. DNA for the CDR3: TGTGCCAGCAGCCAGGCGGCGGCGAACACTGAAGCTTTCTTT.